Following are 6 T cell receptor beta chains from one sample sequenced in a study of blood T cell repertoires in COVID-19. Repertoires were generated with immunoSEQ multiplex PCR, while TCRdb's copy carries only in-frame clones and drops some. The sample shows about 13,000 clones, about three quarters of them seen only once. Sequenced material: peripheral blood. These receptors were taken from a woman at least 80 years old with acute or convalescent COVID-19.

V usage is TRBV19 and J usage is TRBJ2-3; 7 positions agree with TRBD1. This CDR3 spans 15 amino acids. V dropped 6 bases and J dropped 4; count of bases not matched to a gene: 10. CDR1 is LNHDA, CDR2 SQIVND, per germline (reference sequence). The CDR3 DNA reads as TGTGCCAGTAGCTCGGACAGGTTGGGTTCAGATACGCAGTATTTT. Its protein product is CASSSDRLGSDTQYF.

The table lists this clone with a count of one. The CDR3 nucleotides read TGTGCCAGCAGTCGGGACAGGTACTACGAGCAGTACTTC. Its protein is CASSRDRYYEQYF. The chain uses TRBV6-5 and TRBJ2-7; 8 nucleotides line up with TRBD1. This CDR3 is built from 13 residues. Trimming cost V 5 bases and J 3 bases; bases outside gene matches: 3. Looked up from germline, CDR1 is MNHEY and CDR2 is SVGAGI.

This sequence joins TRBV6-4 and TRBJ2-1, with 12 bases aligning to TRBD2. Trimming took 6 bases from V and 10 from J; bases not matched to a gene: 10. This CDR3 is 15 amino acids long. Per the germline V gene, CDR1 is MRHNA and CDR2 is SNTAGT. The CDR3 DNA sequence: TGTGCCAGCAGCCCTGAACTAGCGGGGGGCCTAGAGCAGTTCTTC. Translating it yields CASSPELAGGLEQFF.

This sequence joins TRBV19 and TRBJ1-4; 10 nucleotides match TRBD1. J gave up 2 bases and V 5 bases, and 5 bases lay outside the gene matches. The CDR3 has 16 amino acids. CDR1 and CDR2 (germline): LNHDA, SQIVND (reference sequence). This CDR3 is CASSVRDRGTNEKLFF. The CDR3 nucleotides read TGTGCCAGTAGTGTCCGGGACAGGGGCACTAATGAAAAACTGTTTTTT.

This clone came up a few times. The chain carries TRBV11-2 and TRBJ1-5; no reliable D call. The CDR3 is made up of 13 amino acids. The germline gives CDR1 SGHAT, CDR2 FQNNGV. V was trimmed by 4 bases and J by 3 bases, leaving 7 bases between them. CDR3 DNA sequence: TGTGCCAGCAGCTCAGGTTACAATCAGCCCCAGCATTTT. Its translation: CASSSGYNQPQHF.

This clone was observed once. This chain joins TRBV29-1 and TRBJ2-5; maybe TRBD1 (6 bases). The CDR3 extends over 12 amino acids. V was pared by 5 bases and J by 2 bases, with 9 bases between. Germline V CDR1 and CDR2: SQVTM, ANQGSEA. CDR3 nucleotides: TGCAGCGTTCGAAGGGGGCAAGAGACCCAGTACTTC. It specifies CSVRRGQETQYF.